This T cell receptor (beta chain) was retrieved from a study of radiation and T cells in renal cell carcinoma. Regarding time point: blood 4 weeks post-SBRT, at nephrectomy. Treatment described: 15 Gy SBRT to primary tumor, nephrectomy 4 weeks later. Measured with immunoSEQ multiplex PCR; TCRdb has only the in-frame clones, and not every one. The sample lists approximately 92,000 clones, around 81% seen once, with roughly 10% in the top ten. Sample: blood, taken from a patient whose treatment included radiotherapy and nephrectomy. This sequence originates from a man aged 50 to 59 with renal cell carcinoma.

The DNA for the CDR3 is TGTGCCAGCAGCCAAGTCGGAGCGGGGGGGTGGAATGAGCAGTTCTTC. Protein sequence: CASSQVGAGGWNEQFF. The gene calls are TRBV14 and TRBJ2-1, with 10 nucleotides matching TRBD2. Germline V gene sequence: CDR1 SGHDN, CDR2 FVKESK. This CDR3 has 16 residues. Unmatched junction bases numbered 7, after V lost 1 base and J lost 7 bases.